Below, 10 T cell receptor beta chains from the same sample are listed, as sequenced in a study of Graves' ophthalmopathy and Graves' hyperthyroidism. Amplification of the TCR beta CDR3 regions used RNA transcripts (as template). First-round RT-PCR employed HTBI primers, with a second-round multiplex PCR after it. TCRdb reprocessed the multiplex PCR reads with MiXCR, giving one entry per CDR3 protein. This table has over 150,000 distinct CDR3 sequences, 37% appearing once. The sample comprised peripheral blood. The receptors shown here come from a woman in her forties with Graves' ophthalmopathy.

This clonotype was seen repeatedly, ten times or more. The V gene is TRBV10-3, the J gene TRBJ1-2; 7 positions agree with TRBD1. V gave up 6 bases and J gave up 2 bases; unmatched junction bases: 0. This CDR3 spans 12 amino acids. Per germline, CDR1 ENHRY and CDR2 SYGVKD. The CDR3 coding sequence is TGTGCCATCAGACAGGGGAACTATGGCTACACCTTC. It yields the protein CAIRQGNYGYTF.

This clonotype was seen more than once but under ten times. The chain joins TRBV6-1 to TRBJ2-7, with 9 bases matching TRBD1. The germline V gene has CDR1 MNHNS and CDR2 SASEGT. The CDR3 is made up of 16 amino acids. Losses at the gene ends were 6 bases for V and 6 bases for J; bases not matched to a gene: 15. The CDR3 bases are TGTGCCAGCAGCAAAGGCCGGGACAGGGAATTGGGCGAGCAGTACTTC. It specifies CASSKGRDRELGEQYF.

This clonotype was observed at least ten times. The chain couples TRBV7-2 to TRBJ2-3, with TRBD2 as a possible D gene (6 bases). Trimming cost V 1 base and J 2 bases, with 10 bases left between them. The CDR3 length is 15 residues. The germline V gene encodes CDR1 SGHTA and CDR2 FQGNSA. The CDR3 region is CASSLGLASTDTQYF. As DNA, the CDR3 is TGTGCCAGCAGCTTAGGGCTAGCGTCCACAGATACGCAGTATTTT.

At least ten counts were recorded for this clonotype. This sequence joins TRBV30 and TRBJ2-5, with TRBD1 matching 8 bases. This CDR3 is 13 amino acids long. V was clipped by 3 bases and J by 4 bases; unmatched bases: 4. Germline CDR1 GTSNPN, CDR2 SVGIG (reference sequence). The CDR3 nucleotides read TGTGCCTGGAGACCCCAGGGGGCAGAGACCCAGTACTTC. It codes for CAWRPQGAETQYF.

This clonotype was picked up many times. The chain recombines TRBV6-2 or TRBV6-3 with TRBJ1-1; no firm D call. Trimming shortened V by 1 base and J by 3 bases, and 6 bases separated the two germline ends. This CDR3 region has 13 residues. The germline gives CDR1 MNHEY, CDR2 SVGEGT. CDR3 bases: TGTGCCAGCAGTTACTTACGGGACACTGAAGCTTTCTTT. The encoded protein is CASSYLRDTEAFF.

In this sample, this clonotype turned up a few times. The chain is built from TRBV6-1 and TRBJ2-2, with TRBD1 as a possible D gene (6 bases). Germline CDR1 MNHNS, CDR2 SASEGT. V was cut by 4 bases and J by 3 bases, with 6 bases left in between. The length of the CDR3 is 13 residues. The CDR3 sequence is CASSGTDTGELFF. The CDR3 DNA sequence: TGTGCCAGCAGTGGGACAGACACCGGGGAGCTGTTTTTT.

The rearrangement joins TRBV12-3 or TRBV12-4 to TRBJ2-7; no firm D call. V dropped 3 bases and J dropped 2 bases, with 14 bases sitting between them. The CDR3 has 15 amino acids. For the CDR3, the DNA is TGTGCCAGCAGTTTGGGCGAGGACCGGCCCTACGAGCAGTACTTC. Translated: CASSLGEDRPYEQYF.

This clonotype appeared many times. The V gene is TRBV6-1, the J gene TRBJ1-2; 9 bases match TRBD1. CDR1 is MNHNS and CDR2 is SASEGT in the germline V gene. The CDR3 loop spans 15 amino acids. Trimming at V came to 7 bases and at J to 7 bases, leaving 13 bases not matched to a gene. Written as DNA, the CDR3 is TGTGCCAGCACCAAAAAGCCGGGACAGGGAGGTGGCTACACCTTC. It is translated as CASTKKPGQGGGYTF.

In regard to this clonotype: One end of the junction is discordant with germline, which a read error may explain. V and J are TRBV6-1 and TRBJ1-5; D is undetermined. CDR1 and CDR2 (germline): MNHNS, SASEGT. The CDR3 contains 12 residues. For the CDR3, the DNA is TGTGCCAGCAGGGAAGGACCGCCAGCCCAGCATTTT. Translated: CASREGPPAQHF.

This clonotype has ten or more counts. The chain has TRBV19 and TRBJ2-7; D is ambiguous. The CDR3 spans 14 residues. Trimming took 2 bases from V and 2 from J, leaving 10 bases between them. Germline CDR1 and CDR2: LNHDA and SQIVND (reference sequence). For the CDR3, the DNA is TGTGCCAGTAGTATAAGGGTCGGAACCTACGAGCAGTACTTC. Amino acids: CASSIRVGTYEQYF.